This entry lists 30 T cell receptor beta chains sequenced from one sample in a study of blood T cell repertoires in COVID-19. Sequenced by immunoSEQ multiplex PCR; TCRdb stores in-frame clones only, minus some. The table shows more than 150,000 clones, with approximately 87% occurring only once. The sample comprised peripheral blood. All receptors come from a man in his sixties or seventies with active or convalescent COVID-19.

The chain combines TRBV25-1 with TRBJ1-5, with a weak D call TRBD1 (6 bases). The CDR3 spans 15 residues. CDR1 and CDR2 (germline): MGHDK, SYGVNS. Trimming stripped 4 bases from V and 7 bases from J, with 17 bases between. The CDR3 DNA is TGTGCCAGCAGTGGACCGGGCGCACAGGGACAGCCCCAGCATTTT. Its protein is CASSGPGAQGQPQHF.

The CDR3: CAIREQGDTEAFF. CDR3 DNA sequence: TGTGCCATCAGAGAACAGGGGGACACTGAAGCTTTCTTT. The chain uses TRBV10-3 and TRBJ1-1; 8 bases fit TRBD1. J was trimmed by 3 bases and V by 6 bases; bases with no gene match: 3. Germline loops: CDR1 ENHRY, CDR2 SYGVKD. The length of the CDR3 is 13 residues.

This clone was counted a single time. CDR3: CASSLSGRNNEQFF. CDR3 nucleotides: TGTGCCAGCAGCTTATCAGGCAGGAACAATGAGCAGTTCTTC. V is TRBV7-9 and J is TRBJ2-1; no clear D. Trimming took 2 bases from V and 5 from J, leaving 10 bases between them. Per the germline V gene, CDR1 is SEHNR and CDR2 is FQNEAQ (reference sequence). The CDR3 is made up of 14 amino acids.

The chain joins TRBV12-3 or TRBV12-4 to TRBJ1-2; perhaps TRBD1 as D (5 bases). The CDR3 consists of 12 residues. V lost 2 bases, J lost 8 bases, and 9 bases lay in between. The CDR3 reads CASSLWGGGYTF. CDR3 bases: TGTGCCAGCAGTTTATGGGGCGGCGGCTACACCTTC.

J is TRBJ1-5 and V is TRBV28, with 7 nucleotides matching TRBD1. Germline V CDR1 and CDR2: MDHEN, SYDVKM. The trim removed 5 bases at V and 3 bases at J, leaving 7 bases unmatched. The CDR3 length is 15 residues. The CDR3 coding sequence is TGTGCCAGCAGTGCCTTACAGGGGCCCAATCAGCCCCAGCATTTT. It translates to CASSALQGPNQPQHF.

V is TRBV28 and J is TRBJ1-2; D gene uncertain. V gave up 5 bases and J gave up 6 bases, with 16 bases separating them. The CDR3 runs to 14 residues. Germline V lookup: CDR1 MDHEN, CDR2 SYDVKM. CDR3 sequence reads: CASSPVGRGDGYTF. The CDR3, as DNA: TGTGCCAGCAGTCCGGTTGGTAGAGGCGATGGCTACACCTTC.

This clone qualifies as medium-sized. This same CDR3 is encoded by further DNA sequences in the sample. This chain connects TRBV4-3 to TRBJ1-5; 7 bases match TRBD1. The CDR3 spans 15 residues. The ends lost 3 bases at V and 2 bases at J; junction bases unmatched: 4. Germline CDR1 LGHNA, CDR2 YSLEER. CDR3 in amino acids: CASSQTQGRNQPQHF. The CDR3 bases are TGCGCCAGCAGCCAGACACAGGGGCGCAATCAGCCCCAGCATTTT.

The chain uses TRBV29-1 and TRBJ1-1; maybe TRBD1 (6 bases). Germline-derived CDR1 and CDR2 are SQVTM and ANQGSEA. CDR3 length: 13 amino acids. V was cut by 3 bases and J by 1 base, with 9 bases left in between. CDR3 in amino acids: CSVDRGRNTEAFF. The CDR3 DNA is TGCAGCGTTGACAGGGGTCGGAACACTGAAGCTTTCTTT.

The chain employs TRBV4-1 and TRBJ2-7; 7 bases line up with TRBD2. Looked up from germline, CDR1 is MGHRA and CDR2 is YSYEKL. J was trimmed by 3 bases and V by 4 bases; bases with no gene match: 3. This CDR3 region has 13 residues. Written as DNA, the CDR3 is TGCGCCAGCAGCCCACTAGCGCACTACGAGCAGTACTTC. It encodes CASSPLAHYEQYF.

V gene TRBV28 combines with J gene TRBJ2-2, with unresolved D. This CDR3 has 17 residues. Trimming pared 7 bases from V and 0 bases from J, leaving 18 bases between. CDR1 is MDHEN, CDR2 SYDVKM, per germline. CDR3 nucleotide sequence: TGTGCCAGCACTTTGGGTCCTACAGTGGCGAACACCGGGGAGCTGTTTTTT. It translates to CASTLGPTVANTGELFF.

The gene calls are TRBV18 and TRBJ1-2; no clear D. V dropped 6 bases and J dropped 0 bases, with 23 bases sitting between them. Germline V CDR1 and CDR2: KGHSH, LQKENI. This CDR3 is 18 amino acids long. CDR3 protein: CASSLLASSGLANYGYTF. The CDR3 region has the DNA TGTGCCAGCTCCCTTCTAGCCAGCTCGGGCCTAGCTAACTATGGCTACACCTTC.

The rearrangement joins TRBV6-5 to TRBJ2-5, with 8 positions matching TRBD1. This CDR3 spans 13 amino acids. Trimming at V came to 6 bases and at J to 5 bases, leaving 5 bases not matched to a gene. CDR1 is MNHEY and CDR2 is SVGAGI in the germline V gene. The CDR3 nucleotides are TGTGCCAGCAGACAGGGGGTCAGGGAGACCCAGTACTTC. This sequence encodes CASRQGVRETQYF.

The chain employs TRBV11-2 and TRBJ2-2; 10 bases agree with TRBD2. The length of the CDR3 is 16 residues. With 4 bases clipped from V and 3 bases from J, the junction kept 5 bases outside the gene matches. From germline, CDR1 is SGHAT and CDR2 FQNNGV. CDR3 residues: CASSSAAGGDTGELFF. In DNA, the CDR3 is TGTGCCAGCAGCTCCGCAGCGGGAGGGGACACCGGGGAGCTGTTTTTT. The entire variable domain, with the rest obtained from reference TRBV11-2 and TRBJ2-2, is as follows: EAGVAQSPRYKIIEKRQSVAFWCNPISGHATLYWYQQILGQGPKLLIQFQNNGVVDDSQLPKDRFSAERLKGVDSTLKIQPAKLEDSAVYLCASSSAAGGDTGELFFGEGSRLTVL.

The genes are TRBV7-2 and TRBJ1-6; D remains unclear. V lost 4 bases, J lost 10 bases, and 17 bases lay in between. The length of the CDR3 is 15 residues. CDR1 is SGHTA, CDR2 FQGNSA, per germline. CDR3 loop: CASSSWAQISSPLHF. The CDR3 nucleotides are TGTGCCAGCAGCTCCTGGGCCCAGATAAGCTCACCCCTCCACTTT.

The rearrangement joins TRBV7-3 to TRBJ2-2, with D hard to call. This CDR3 region has 16 residues. The ends were cut back, 5 bases at V and 0 bases at J, with 13 bases in the middle. The V gene's germline CDR1 is SGHTA and CDR2 FQGTGA. CDR3 residues: CASSPVGSANTGELFF. The CDR3 DNA reads TGTGCCAGCAGCCCAGTGGGCTCCGCGAACACCGGGGAGCTGTTTTTT. The whole variable domain, filled in from reference TRBV7-3 and TRBJ2-2, reads GAGVSQTPSNKVTEKGKYVELRCDPISGHTALYWYRQSLGQGPEFLIYFQGTGAADDSGLPNDRFFAVRPEGSVSTLKIQRTERGDSAVYLCASSPVGSANTGELFFGEGSRLTVL.

The chain combines TRBV13 with TRBJ2-1; 7 nucleotides line up with TRBD1. The CDR3 runs to 15 residues. Trimming removed 6 bases from V and 6 bases from J; junction bases left unmatched: 11. Per the germline V gene, CDR1 is PRHDT and CDR2 is FYEKMQ (reference sequence). CDR3 in amino acids: CASRLTTGAPNEQFF. CDR3 nucleotide sequence: TGTGCCAGCAGGCTCACAACAGGGGCGCCCAATGAGCAGTTCTTC.

V is TRBV6-5 and J is TRBJ1-1, with unresolved D. Between the trimmed V and J ends, which lost 0 bases and 6 bases, there was a span of 14 bases. Germline V gene lookup returns CDR1 MNHEY and CDR2 SVGAGI. This CDR3 is built from 15 residues. The CDR3 DNA follows: TGTGCCAGCAGTTACTCGAGACACCATACCGCTGAAGCTTTCTTT. Its translation: CASSYSRHHTAEAFF.

This clone was seen a few times. The rearrangement links TRBV5-5 to TRBJ1-5, with D tentatively TRBD1 (6 bases). V was shortened by 4 bases and J by 1 base, with 12 bases between the two germline ends. The germline V gene has CDR1 SGHKS and CDR2 YYEKEE (reference sequence). This CDR3 region has 15 residues. This chain's CDR3 is CASSLGGISNQPQHF. The DNA for the CDR3 is TGTGCCAGCAGCCTTGGGGGCATAAGCAATCAGCCCCAGCATTTT.

This chain joins TRBV28 and TRBJ2-5; 13 bases are shared with TRBD2. CDR1 and CDR2 (germline): MDHEN, SYDVKM. There are 19 residues in the CDR3. V was pared by 4 bases and J by 0 bases, with 11 bases of the junction left unmatched. CDR3 bases: TGTGCCAGCAGTTCTACTAGCGGGAGGGGACTTTGGTACCAAGAGACCCAGTACTTC. Encoded protein: CASSSTSGRGLWYQETQYF.

In DNA, the CDR3 is TGTGCCAGCAGTTTTAGCAAAGGAAAACTGTTTTTT. Its protein is CASSFSKGKLFF. The V call is TRBV12-3 or TRBV12-4, the J call TRBJ1-4; D is uncertain. V was trimmed by 3 bases and J by 10 bases, leaving 9 bases between them. This CDR3 comprises 12 residues.

The CDR3 coding sequence is TGTGCCACCAGCAACCCCCAGGGGAAGAGTCAGCCCCAGCATTTT. Translated: CATSNPQGKSQPQHF. V is TRBV15 and J is TRBJ1-5; the D gene is possibly TRBD1 (6 bases). The germline V and J ends were trimmed by 4 bases and 6 bases, with 16 bases remaining between them. This CDR3 has 15 residues. Germline values: CDR1 LNHNV, CDR2 YYDKDF (reference sequence).

V usage is TRBV27 and J usage is TRBJ2-7; 10 nucleotides agree with TRBD2. After removal of 8 bases from V and 3 bases from J, the junction contained 7 bases not matched to a gene. The length of the CDR3 is 14 residues. In germline, CDR1 is MNHEY, CDR2 SMNVEV (reference sequence). Written as DNA, the CDR3 is TGTGCCAGCCGCTTGGTAGCGGGAGGCTACGAGCAGTACTTC. Protein: CASRLVAGGYEQYF.

This clone showed up just a few times. V usage is TRBV11-2 and J usage is TRBJ1-1, with D hard to call. This CDR3 has 11 amino acids. Trimming cost V 5 bases and J 8 bases, with 9 bases left between them. In germline, CDR1 is SGHAT, CDR2 FQNNGV. The CDR3 is CASSASVEAFF. As DNA, the CDR3 is TGTGCCAGCAGCGCGAGTGTCGAAGCTTTCTTT.

Only a few counts were recorded for this clone. The chain joins TRBV3-1 (or the pseudogene TRBV3-2) to TRBJ2-5; TRBD2 aligns across 11 bases. With V trimmed by 4 bases and J by 3 bases, 13 bases remained unmatched. The CDR3 consists of 18 residues. The germline V gene has CDR1 LGHDT and CDR2 YNNKEL (reference sequence). The DNA for the CDR3 is TGTGCCAGCAGCCCGGGGGCTAGCGGGGGGCTTTGGGAAGAGACCCAGTACTTC. Translation gives CASSPGASGGLWEETQYF.

V gene TRBV5-1 combines with J gene TRBJ1-1; no clear D. Germline values: CDR1 SGHRS, CDR2 YFSETQ. The CDR3 has 14 residues. Between the trimmed V and J ends, which lost 5 bases and 5 bases, there was a span of 16 bases. The chain's CDR3 is CASRANLAGTEAFF. As DNA, the CDR3 is TGCGCCAGCAGGGCTAACCTAGCGGGGACTGAAGCTTTCTTT.

The rearrangement joins TRBV5-6 to TRBJ1-5; the D gene is possibly TRBD1 (6 bases). Trimming removed 1 base from V and 2 bases from J, with 13 bases in between. The CDR3 is made up of 16 amino acids. Germline V gene data show CDR1 as SGHDT and CDR2 as YYEEEE. The CDR3 DNA reads TGTGCCAGCAGCTTGTATACACAGGGACGCAATCAGCCCCAGCATTTT. Translation gives CASSLYTQGRNQPQHF.

This CDR3 reads CASSVGETYEQYF. In nucleotides, the CDR3 is TGTGCCAGCAGTGTGGGCGAAACCTACGAGCAGTACTTC. This sequence joins TRBV2 and TRBJ2-7, with D unclear. Germline-derived CDR1 and CDR2 are SNHLY and FYNNEI. Between the trimmed V and J ends, which lost 4 bases and 2 bases, there was a span of 9 bases. The CDR3 has 13 amino acids.

The chain links TRBV3-1 (or the pseudogene TRBV3-2) to TRBJ2-5; 7 nucleotides match TRBD1. CDR3 length: 13 residues. The ends lost 4 bases at V and 5 bases at J; junction bases unmatched: 4. CDR1 and CDR2 from the germline V gene are LGHDT and YNNKEL (reference sequence). The CDR3 loop reads CASSRGQEETQYF. The DNA of the CDR3 is TGTGCCAGCAGCCGTGGACAGGAGGAGACCCAGTACTTC.

As concerns this clone: At one of its ends the junction is not consistent with the germline gene, which may arise from a read error. This chain connects TRBV7-7 to TRBJ2-7; 7 nucleotides line up with TRBD1. The length of the CDR3 is 13 residues. Germline V gene data show CDR1 as SSHAT and CDR2 as FNYEAQ (reference sequence). DNA of the CDR3: TGTGCTAGCAGCTTAGATTTCCGGACAGGTCTCTACTTC. Residues: CASSLDFRTGLYF. The complete variable domain, with remaining parts taken from reference TRBV7-7 and TRBJ2-7, reads GAGVSQSPRYKVTKRGQDVTLRCDPISSHATLYWYQQALGQGPEFLTYFNYEAQPDKSGLPSDRFSAERPEGSISTLTIQRTEQRDSAMYRCASSLDFRTGLYFGPGTRLTVT.

The J gene is TRBJ2-3, the V gene TRBV9; D is perhaps TRBD1 (6 bases). Trimming cost V 1 base and J 6 bases, with 24 bases left between them. The V gene's germline CDR1 is SGDLS and CDR2 YYNGEE. The CDR3 covers 18 residues. CDR3 nucleotide sequence: TGTGCCAGCAGCGTATCCGGGCCTGGCAGGGGATCGATGGATACGCAGTATTTT. Translating gives CASSVSGPGRGSMDTQYF.